The rows below give T cell receptor beta chains drawn from one sample of a study of CD8 T cells in ankylosing spondylitis. TCRdb reanalysed the 5' RACE reads using MiXCR and keeps one entry per CDR3 protein. The sample consists of hundreds of thousands of distinct CDR3 sequences, 26% of them appearing once. The source material was blood, either unsorted or a sorted T cell fraction (not recorded which). These receptors all come from a male donor with ankylosing spondylitis. The CDR3 runs from the conserved cysteine through the conserved F or W. D genes are given only for firm matches. Where a row states a size, it is once, few, many or the class of an expanded clone; other rows omit it.

d_gene: TRBD2
j_gene: TRBJ2-3
v_gene: TRBV7-9
abundance: few
CDR3nt: TGTGCCAGCAGCTCCGGACTAGCGTCTAGCACAGATACGCAGTATTTT
CDR3aa: CASSSGLASSTDTQYF

d_gene: TRBD1
j_gene: TRBJ1-2
v_gene: TRBV15
abundance: NA
CDR3nt: TGTGCCACCAGCGGACCGGGACAGACCCACTATGGCTACACCTTC
CDR3aa: CATSGPGQTHYGYTF

d_gene: TRBD1
j_gene: TRBJ1-2
v_gene: TRBV10-3
abundance: few
CDR3nt: TGTGCCATCAGTGAGTCTTCCGGACAGGATCAATATGGCTACACCTTC
CDR3aa: CAISESSGQDQYGYTF

d_gene: TRBD1
j_gene: TRBJ2-1
v_gene: TRBV5-1
abundance: NA
CDR3nt: TGCGCCAGCAGTTGGGGGACAGCCGACAATGAGCAGTTCTTC
CDR3aa: CASSWGTADNEQFF

d_gene: TRBD2
j_gene: TRBJ2-7
v_gene: TRBV14
abundance: NA
CDR3nt: TGTGCCAGCAGCCAGCAGCTAGCGGGGTACGAGCAGTACTTC
CDR3aa: CASSQQLAGYEQYF

d_gene: NA
j_gene: TRBJ2-1
v_gene: TRBV5-1
abundance: few
CDR3nt: TGCGCCAGCAGCTGGCCCCGGGGCAAACTACATTATGGGATTAATGAGCAGTTCTTC
CDR3aa: CASSWPRGKLHYGINEQFF

d_gene: NA
j_gene: TRBJ2-4
v_gene: TRBV4-2
abundance: many
CDR3nt: TGTGCCAGCAGCCAAGAGGCAGCCGGGAGCATTCAGTACTTC
CDR3aa: CASSQEAAGSIQYF

d_gene: NA
j_gene: TRBJ2-3
v_gene: TRBV7-9
abundance: few
CDR3nt: TGTGCCAGCCCCCCAGACCTGGGTTTTGATACGCAGTATTTT
CDR3aa: CASPPDLGFDTQYF

d_gene: NA
j_gene: TRBJ1-5
v_gene: TRBV5-1
abundance: many
CDR3nt: TGCGCCAGCAGCTTCACCAGAGGTCAGCCCCAGCATTTT
CDR3aa: CASSFTRGQPQHF

d_gene: TRBD2
j_gene: TRBJ2-1
v_gene: TRBV18
abundance: many
CDR3nt: TGTGCCAGCTCACAAGGGACTATGAATGAGCAGTTCTTC
CDR3aa: CASSQGTMNEQFF

d_gene: TRBD2
j_gene: TRBJ2-1
v_gene: TRBV24-1
abundance: few
CDR3nt: TGTGCCACCAGTGATGCTAGCGGGAGCATAGATGAGCAGTTCTTC
CDR3aa: CATSDASGSIDEQFF